This T cell receptor (delta chain) was identified during a study of γδ T cells in repeated Plasmodium falciparum infection. Study-level information: Samples were taken at baseline, before some infections, and 21 days after each.

Losses at the gene ends were 0 bases for V and 0 bases for J; bases not matched to a gene: 13. Germline V gives CDR1 TSWWSYY, CDR2 QGS. This CDR3 region has 19 residues. Notes on the study in general: Vdelta2-negative gammadelta repertoires, largely Vdelta1+, seemingly showed infection-driven waves of new clonal selection. One small rural Malian village, predominantly a single ethnic group, supplied the cohort. Vdelta2-negative gammadelta repertoires appeared less diverse and less shared in Malian than Australian children.

In the case of this clone: The antigen remains unidentified. The protein given by TCRdb reflects a much larger clone and differs at residue 13 from this DNA's translation, likely from a read error; the protein shown is the DNA's translation.

TCRdb reran clone calling via CATT on the multiplex PCR reads. The table shows under 65,000 delta-chain clones, with 1.7% occurring only once. Bulk repertoires came from Vgamma9/Vdelta2+ or Vdelta2-negative gammadelta T cells flow-sorted from PBMC. This TCR came from a pool of human donors (malaria-infected and uninfected, not separated). Material for sequencing was gamma-delta T cells from blood. The rearrangement uses TRDV1 and TRDJ1; 7 positions agree with TRDD3. The DNA for the CDR3 is TGTGCTCTTGGGGAACTGACCCTCGTCTGGGGGCCACACACCGATAAACTCATCTTT. The encoded protein is CALGELTLVWGPHTDKLIF.